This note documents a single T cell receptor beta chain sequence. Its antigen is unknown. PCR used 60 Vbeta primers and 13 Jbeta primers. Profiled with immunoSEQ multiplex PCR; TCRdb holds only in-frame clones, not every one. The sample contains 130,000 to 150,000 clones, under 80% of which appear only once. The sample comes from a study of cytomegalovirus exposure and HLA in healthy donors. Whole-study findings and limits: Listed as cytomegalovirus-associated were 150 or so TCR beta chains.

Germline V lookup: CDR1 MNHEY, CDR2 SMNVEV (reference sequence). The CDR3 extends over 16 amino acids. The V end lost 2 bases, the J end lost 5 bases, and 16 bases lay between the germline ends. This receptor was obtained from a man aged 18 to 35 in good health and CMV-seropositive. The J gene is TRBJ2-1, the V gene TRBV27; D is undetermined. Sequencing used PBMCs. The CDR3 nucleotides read TGTGCCAGCAGTTTAAGGAGACTTCAACCAAACAATGAGCAGTTCTTC. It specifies CASSLRRLQPNNEQFF.